The present TCR beta chain was sequenced within a study of T cells after yellow fever vaccination. Regarding this clonotype: No antigen is known for it.

The study, taken as a whole, reports: Abundant bulk-population clonotypes could contaminate the FACS-sorted repertoires. In post-booster samples, most primary-vaccination clones reappeared (approximately 95% CD4, roughly 88% CD8).

UMIs and a universal primer site were added when TCR cDNA was made by 5'RACE template switching. Each CDR3 protein is one row after TCRdb ran MiXCR on the 5' RACE reads. Among some 560,000 distinct CDR3 sequences listed, around 17% were seen once. This CDR3 has 17 amino acids. Looked up from germline, CDR1 is SGHDT and CDR2 is YYEEEE. Losses at the gene ends were 4 bases for V and 7 bases for J; bases not matched to a gene: 15. The source was PBMCs, collected about 5 days after the first yellow fever vaccination. This TCR was sampled from a man between 18 and 35 years old who received the YFV17D yellow fever vaccine. This rearrangement joins TRBV5-6 to TRBJ2-2; 8 nucleotides align to TRBD1. As DNA, the CDR3 is TGTGCCAGCAGCGAGAAGATAAGACAGGGGAAAGGCGGGGAGCTGTTTTTT. It translates to CASSEKIRQGKGGELFF.